Presented here are 20 T cell receptor beta chains from one specimen sequenced in a study of shared clonotypes between healthy human individuals. This table comes from immunoSEQ multiplex PCR, and its TCRdb copy is limited to in-frame clones, with some not included. Counted here are about 960,000 clones, roughly 72% occurring once; the ten biggest clones make up about 1.5%. The source material was memory CD4+ T cells sorted from blood. Indicated subset: CD45RA-negative fraction. These receptors all stem from a man aged 18 to 30 in good health.

The chain is built from TRBV18 and TRBJ2-7; D is undetermined. The germline V gene encodes CDR1 KGHSH and CDR2 LQKENI. CDR3 size: 12 residues. V lost 5 bases and J 2 bases, leaving 7 bases between the germline ends. CDR3 DNA sequence: TGTGCCAGCTCATCAATAACCTACGAGCAGTACTTC. Protein: CASSSITYEQYF.

This clone was picked up one time. This sample also contains other DNA sequences that code for the same CDR3. V usage is TRBV9 and J usage is TRBJ2-3; D remains ambiguous. Germline V gene data show CDR1 as SGDLS and CDR2 as YYNGEE. With 0 bases removed from V and 6 bases from J, the gap between germline ends came to 8 bases. The CDR3 covers 13 residues. CDR3 coding DNA: TGTGCCAGCAGCGTAGCTCCAACGGATACGCAGTATTTT. The encoded protein is CASSVAPTDTQYF.

The chain links TRBV27 to TRBJ1-5; 7 nucleotides line up with TRBD1. J gave up 7 bases and V 9 bases, and 6 bases lay outside the gene matches. The CDR3 length is 12 residues. CDR1 and CDR2 (germline): MNHEY, SMNVEV (reference sequence). CDR3 amino acids: CASRGLGQPQHF. The CDR3 DNA is TGTGCCAGTAGGGGGCTTGGACAGCCCCAGCATTTT.

The V gene is TRBV5-1, the J gene TRBJ2-7, with TRBD2 matching 7 bases. This CDR3 spans 15 amino acids. V gave up 3 bases and J gave up 6 bases; unmatched junction bases: 12. Germline V lookup: CDR1 SGHRS, CDR2 YFSETQ. CDR3 region: CASSSRAGDLGEQYF. The CDR3, as DNA: TGCGCCAGCAGCTCCCGGGCGGGGGATTTAGGCGAGCAGTACTTC.

The genes are TRBV9 and TRBJ2-7; no clear D. Germline CDR1 is SGDLS and CDR2 is YYNGEE. This CDR3 contains 15 residues. The V and J ends lost 0 bases and 3 bases respectively, with 13 bases between them. The CDR3 here is CASSVGADKNYEQYF. The CDR3, as DNA: TGTGCCAGCAGCGTAGGTGCAGACAAAAACTACGAGCAGTACTTC.

This clone appeared a few times. V usage is TRBV9 and J usage is TRBJ2-1; D may be TRBD1 or TRBD2 (6 bases each). Trimming left V 6 bases short and J 0 bases short, with 13 bases between. The germline CDR1 and CDR2 sequences are SGDLS and YYNGEE. This CDR3 region has 15 residues. DNA of the CDR3: TGTGCCAGCACCGGAGGGGGGTCCTCCTACAATGAGCAGTTCTTC. This translates into CASTGGGSSYNEQFF.

The gene calls are TRBV5-1 and TRBJ2-7; D gene ambiguous. V dropped 0 bases and J dropped 2 bases, with 9 bases sitting between them. Per germline, CDR1 SGHRS and CDR2 YFSETQ. The CDR3 has 14 residues. The CDR3 sequence is CASSLVAETYEQYF. As DNA, the CDR3 is TGCGCCAGCAGCTTGGTGGCGGAGACCTACGAGCAGTACTTC. The variable domain in full, completed from reference TRBV5-1 and TRBJ2-7, reads KAGVTQTPRYLIKTRGQQVTLSCSPISGHRSVSWYQQTPGQGLQFLFEYFSETQRNKGNFPGRFSGRQFSNSRSEMNVSTLELGDSALYLCASSLVAETYEQYFGPGTRLTVT.

V and J are TRBV10-2 and TRBJ2-1; no clear D. The CDR3 runs to 13 residues. Trimming pared 4 bases from V and 1 base from J, leaving 5 bases between. Germline V gene data show CDR1 as WSHSY and CDR2 as SAAADI. In DNA form, the CDR3 reads TGCGCCAGCAGTGTTGCTTCCTACAATGAGCAGTTCTTC. Protein sequence: CASSVASYNEQFF.

The chain has TRBV5-1 and TRBJ1-3, with 7 positions matching TRBD1. CDR1 SGHRS and CDR2 YFSETQ come from the germline V gene. This CDR3 contains 16 residues. The J segment lost 0 bases and the V segment lost 3 bases, leaving 6 bases of the junction unmatched. DNA for the CDR3: TGCGCCAGCAGCTGGGGACAGAGGCACTCTGGAAACACCATATATTTT. This encodes CASSWGQRHSGNTIYF.

This chain links TRBV5-1 with TRBJ2-7; 8 nucleotides align to TRBD2. The CDR3 is 16 amino acids. CDR1 and CDR2 (germline): SGHRS, YFSETQ. Trimming cost V 0 bases and J 0 bases; bases outside gene matches: 5. This chain's CDR3 is CASSLEPTSVSYEQYF. As DNA, the CDR3 is TGCGCCAGCAGCTTGGAACCGACTAGCGTCTCCTACGAGCAGTACTTC. Filled out from reference TRBV5-1 and TRBJ2-7, the complete variable domain reads KAGVTQTPRYLIKTRGQQVTLSCSPISGHRSVSWYQQTPGQGLQFLFEYFSETQRNKGNFPGRFSGRQFSNSRSEMNVSTLELGDSALYLCASSLEPTSVSYEQYFGPGTRLTVT.

This chain connects TRBV7-2 to TRBJ1-5; D is ambiguous. Germline CDR1 and CDR2: SGHTA and FQGNSA. Trimming took 2 bases from V and 4 from J, leaving 12 bases between them. The CDR3 contains 15 residues. CDR3 bases: TGTGCCAGCAGCTTAACGGGCCAGCTTAATCAGCCCCAGCATTTT. Amino acid sequence: CASSLTGQLNQPQHF. The variable domain in full, completed from reference TRBV7-2 and TRBJ1-5, reads GAGVSQSPSNKVTEKGKDVELRCDPISGHTALYWYRQSLGQGLEFLIYFQGNSAPDKSGLPSDRFSAERTGGSVSTLTIQRTQQEDSAVYLCASSLTGQLNQPQHFGDGTRLSIL.

The chain links TRBV7-8 to TRBJ2-1, with 8 bases lining up with TRBD1. The germline gives CDR1 SGHVS, CDR2 FQNEAQ. The CDR3 runs to 17 residues. The V gene end was trimmed by 3 bases and the J gene end by 5 bases; junction bases not matched to a gene: 12. The CDR3 sequence is CASSFASGTGVNNEQFF. The DNA of the CDR3 is TGTGCCAGCAGCTTCGCTTCCGGGACAGGCGTAAACAATGAGCAGTTCTTC.

J is TRBJ2-4 and V is TRBV28, with D perhaps matching TRBD1 (6 bases). V gave up 7 bases and J gave up 1 base, with 14 bases separating them. This CDR3 contains 15 residues. Germline V lookup: CDR1 MDHEN, CDR2 SYDVKM. The DNA of the CDR3 is TGTGCCAGCAAGTCAGGGGACGGGGCCAAAAACATTCAGTACTTC. Protein product: CASKSGDGAKNIQYF.

The chain is built from TRBV6-6 and TRBJ1-4; D not certain. CDR3 size: 16 residues. V shed 5 bases and J shed 1 base, with 14 bases lying between them. Looked up from germline, CDR1 is MNHNY and CDR2 is SVGAGI (reference sequence). The CDR3: CASSPPSTVTNEKLFF. CDR3 nucleotide sequence: TGTGCCAGCAGTCCCCCCTCTACAGTAACTAATGAAAAACTGTTTTTT.

The chain carries TRBV6-1 and TRBJ2-5; D not certain. Germline assignment: CDR1 MNHNS and CDR2 SASEGT. CDR3 length: 14 residues. V shed 5 bases and J shed 1 base, with 11 bases lying between them. The CDR3 DNA sequence: TGTGCCAGCAGTCGCGGTGGCAGCCAAGAGACCCAGTACTTC. Its translation: CASSRGGSQETQYF.

The rearrangement joins TRBV19 to TRBJ1-5; D gene unclear. Germline V CDR1 and CDR2: LNHDA, SQIVND (reference sequence). The CDR3 is made up of 13 amino acids. Trimming took off 3 bases at V and 3 bases at J, with 6 bases between the two ends. The CDR3: CASSIRANQPQHF. DNA of the CDR3: TGTGCCAGTAGTATTAGGGCCAATCAGCCCCAGCATTTT.

The chain uses TRBV2 and TRBJ1-5, with D possibly TRBD1 on 5 matching bases. The V and J ends lost 7 bases and 9 bases respectively, with 16 bases between them. The V gene's germline CDR1 is SNHLY and CDR2 FYNNEI. This CDR3 has 13 amino acids. The CDR3 DNA follows: TGTGCCAGCACCCCCGGTAGGGGTAGGCCCCAGCATTTT. This codes for CASTPGRGRPQHF.

J is TRBJ1-6 and V is TRBV6-5, with D unclear. The CDR3 has 12 amino acids. Germline assignment: CDR1 MNHEY and CDR2 SVGAGI. V lost 6 bases and J lost 2, with 2 bases in between. The CDR3 sequence is CASRTYNSPLHF. The CDR3, as DNA: TGTGCCAGCAGGACCTATAATTCACCCCTCCACTTT.

The J gene is TRBJ1-2, the V gene TRBV19; D call uncertain. The ends were cut back, 5 bases at V and 0 bases at J, with 13 bases in the middle. There are 15 residues in the CDR3. Germline V gene lookup returns CDR1 LNHDA and CDR2 SQIVND (reference sequence). The CDR3 DNA reads as TGTGCCAGTAGTCCGCCCGGGAGGACTAACTATGGCTACACCTTC. Residues: CASSPPGRTNYGYTF. The full variable domain, with the rest looked up from reference TRBV19 and TRBJ1-2, is DGGITQSPKYLFRKEGQNVTLSCEQNLNHDAMYWYRQDPGQGLRLIYYSQIVNDFQKGDIAEGYSVSREKKESFPLTVTSAQKNPTAFYLCASSPPGRTNYGYTFGSGTRLTVV.

In this sample, this clone turned up a few times. The same CDR3 can be traced to other DNA sequences in this sample. The V call is TRBV6-6, the J call TRBJ1-4, with a tentative D call TRBD1 (5 bases). Trimming cost V 2 bases and J 8 bases, with 6 bases left between them. Germline assignment: CDR1 MNHNY and CDR2 SVGAGI (reference sequence). The CDR3 sequence is 12 residues long. The CDR3 bases are TGTGCCAGCAGTTACGGGGGGGAAAAACTGTTTTTT. It codes for CASSYGGEKLFF.